These 4 T cell receptor beta chains came from one sample sequenced in a study of TIL therapy for anti-PD-1-resistant metastatic lung cancer. Specified time point: pre-treatment sample, taken before nivolumab and TIL therapy. Tumor tissue came from excised metastases, mostly pleural nodules or supraclavicular lymph nodes. This was the immunoSEQ v3 assay. Sequenced by immunoSEQ multiplex PCR; TCRdb stores in-frame clones only, minus some. The table records fewer than 30,000 clones, approximately 63% of them present only once. This specimen consisted of tumor tissue, obtained at baseline. These TCRs come from a woman aged 25-80 years with non-small cell lung cancer.

This clone has a single count. The chain combines TRBV5-6 with TRBJ2-6; D may match TRBD1 or TRBD2 (5 bases each). This CDR3 contains 18 residues. Germline V gives CDR1 SGHDT, CDR2 YYEEEE. The V and J ends lost 4 bases and 0 bases respectively, with 17 bases between them. The CDR3 sequence: CASSPGPGRSSGANVLTF. In DNA form, the CDR3 reads TGTGCCAGCAGCCCGGGCCCGGGGCGGAGCTCTGGGGCCAACGTCCTGACTTTC.

This clone has more than one count but fewer than ten. V is TRBV30 and J is TRBJ1-2; 9 bases map to TRBD1. This CDR3 has 15 residues. The germline CDR1 and CDR2 sequences are GTSNPN and SVGIG (reference sequence). The V gene end was trimmed by 2 bases and the J gene end by 2 bases; junction bases not matched to a gene: 6. Here the CDR3 reads CAWSSDRGRNYGYTF. CDR3 bases: TGTGCCTGGAGTTCGGACAGGGGCAGAAACTATGGCTACACCTTC.

There are many counts of this clone. This chain uses TRBV11-1 with TRBJ2-7, with 7 bases lining up with TRBD2. The ends lost 3 bases at V and 1 base at J; junction bases unmatched: 6. The CDR3 totals 15 residues. The germline gives CDR1 SGHAT, CDR2 FQDESV (reference sequence). The DNA for the CDR3 is TGTGCCAGCAGCTTGAGCGGGACGGCTTCCTACGAGCAGTACTTC. This translates into CASSLSGTASYEQYF.

J is TRBJ2-3 and V is TRBV15; 10 bases match TRBD2. The CDR3 is 14 residues long. Germline V lookup: CDR1 LNHNV, CDR2 YYDKDF (reference sequence). V lost 6 bases and J lost 6; bases outside the gene matches: 6. DNA for the CDR3: TGTGCCACCAGGTTAGCGGGAGGTGTGGATACGCAGTATTTT. Its protein product is CATRLAGGVDTQYF.